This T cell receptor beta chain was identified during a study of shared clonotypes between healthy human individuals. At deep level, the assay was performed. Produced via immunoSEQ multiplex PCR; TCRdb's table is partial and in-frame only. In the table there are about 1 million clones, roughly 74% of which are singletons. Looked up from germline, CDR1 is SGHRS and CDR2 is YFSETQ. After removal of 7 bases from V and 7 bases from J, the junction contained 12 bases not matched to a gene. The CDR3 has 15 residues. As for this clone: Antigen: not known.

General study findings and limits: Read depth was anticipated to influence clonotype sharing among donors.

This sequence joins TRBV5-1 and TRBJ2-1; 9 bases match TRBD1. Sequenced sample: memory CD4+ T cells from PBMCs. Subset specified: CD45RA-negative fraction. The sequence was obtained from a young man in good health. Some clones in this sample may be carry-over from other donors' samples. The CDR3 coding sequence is TGCGCCAGCCGGCTAACAGGGGGCAGGGGTAATGAGCAGTTCTTC. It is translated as CASRLTGGRGNEQFF.